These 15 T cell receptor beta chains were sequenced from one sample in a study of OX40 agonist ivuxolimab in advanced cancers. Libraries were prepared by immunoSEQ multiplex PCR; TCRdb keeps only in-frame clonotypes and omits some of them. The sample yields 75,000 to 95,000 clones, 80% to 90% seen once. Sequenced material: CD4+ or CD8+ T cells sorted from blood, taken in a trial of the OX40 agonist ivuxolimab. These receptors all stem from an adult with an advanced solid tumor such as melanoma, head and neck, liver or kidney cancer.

For the CDR3, the DNA is TGCAGCGCTTTAAGGCGGACTGTCTCCTACAATGAGCAGTTCTTC. Protein: CSALRRTVSYNEQFF. The rearrangement uses TRBV29-1 and TRBJ2-1; D is perhaps TRBD2 (5 bases). The CDR3 is made up of 15 amino acids. The V end lost 7 bases, the J end lost 0 bases, and 16 bases lay between the germline ends. Looked up from germline, CDR1 is SQVTM and CDR2 is ANQGSEA.

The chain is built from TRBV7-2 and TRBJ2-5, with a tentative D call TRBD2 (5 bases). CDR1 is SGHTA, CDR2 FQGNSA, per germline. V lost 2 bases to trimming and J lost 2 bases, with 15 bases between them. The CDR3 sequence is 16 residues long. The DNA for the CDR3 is TGTGCCAGCAGCTTAAGTTTGGCGGGTGTGCAAGAGACCCAGTACTTC. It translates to CASSLSLAGVQETQYF. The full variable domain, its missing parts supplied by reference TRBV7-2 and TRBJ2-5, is GAGVSQSPSNKVTEKGKDVELRCDPISGHTALYWYRQSLGQGLEFLIYFQGNSAPDKSGLPSDRFSAERTGGSVSTLTIQRTQQEDSAVYLCASSLSLAGVQETQYFGPGTRLLVL.

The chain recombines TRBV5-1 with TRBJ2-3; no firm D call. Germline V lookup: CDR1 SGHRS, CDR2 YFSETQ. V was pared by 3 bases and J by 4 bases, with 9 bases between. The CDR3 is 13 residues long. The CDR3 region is CASSSLFSDTQYF. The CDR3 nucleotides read TGCGCCAGCAGCTCATTGTTTTCAGATACGCAGTATTTT.

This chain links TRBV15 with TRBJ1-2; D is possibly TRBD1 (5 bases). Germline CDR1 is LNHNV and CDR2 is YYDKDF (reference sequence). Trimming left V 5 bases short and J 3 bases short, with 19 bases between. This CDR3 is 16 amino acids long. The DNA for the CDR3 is TGTGCCACCAGCCCCCTGTCCTCCGGGGCGGACTATGGCTACACCTTC. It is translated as CATSPLSSGADYGYTF.

In nucleotides, the CDR3 is TGTGCCAGCAACAAAGGGGGGCAGGCGATCTACGAGCAGTACTTC. This gives the protein CASNKGGQAIYEQYF. The chain couples TRBV13 to TRBJ2-7; the D call may be TRBD1 or TRBD2 (6 bases each). The germline CDR1 and CDR2 sequences are PRHDT and FYEKMQ (reference sequence). V dropped 7 bases and J dropped 3 bases, with 19 bases sitting between them. The CDR3 is 15 amino acids.

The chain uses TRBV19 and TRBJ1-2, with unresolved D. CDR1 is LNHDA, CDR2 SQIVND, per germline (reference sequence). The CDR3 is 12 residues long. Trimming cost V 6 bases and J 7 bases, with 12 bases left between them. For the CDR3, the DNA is TGTGCCAGTAGCGACCCGCGTGGTGGCTACACCTTC. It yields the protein CASSDPRGGYTF. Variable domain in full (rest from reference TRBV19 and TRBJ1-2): DGGITQSPKYLFRKEGQNVTLSCEQNLNHDAMYWYRQDPGQGLRLIYYSQIVNDFQKGDIAEGYSVSREKKESFPLTVTSAQKNPTAFYLCASSDPRGGYTFGSGTRLTVV.

The CDR3 spells CASSLSTGNQPQHF. CDR3 in DNA: TGTGCCAGCAGCTTAAGCACAGGCAATCAGCCCCAGCATTTT. This sequence joins TRBV7-9 and TRBJ1-5; D unresolved. Germline CDR1 is SEHNR and CDR2 is FQNEAQ (reference sequence). Trimming took 2 bases from V and 2 from J, leaving 7 bases between them. The CDR3 runs to 14 residues.

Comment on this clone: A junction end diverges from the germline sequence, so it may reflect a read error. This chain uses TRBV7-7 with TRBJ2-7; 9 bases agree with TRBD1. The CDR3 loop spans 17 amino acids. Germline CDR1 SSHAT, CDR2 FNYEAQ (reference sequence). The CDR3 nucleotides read TGTGCTAGCAGCTTAGCTCCCCCCGGGACAGGGTCCTACGAGCAGTACTTC. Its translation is CASSLAPPGTGSYEQYF.

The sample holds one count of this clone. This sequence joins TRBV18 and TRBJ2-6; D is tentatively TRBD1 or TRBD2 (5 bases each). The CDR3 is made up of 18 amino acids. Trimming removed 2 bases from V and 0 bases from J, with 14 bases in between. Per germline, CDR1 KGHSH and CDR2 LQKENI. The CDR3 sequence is CASSPAGTRFSGANVLTF. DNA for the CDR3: TGTGCCAGCTCACCAGCCGGGACGAGGTTCTCTGGGGCCAACGTCCTGACTTTC. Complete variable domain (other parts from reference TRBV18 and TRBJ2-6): NAGVMQNPRHLVRRRGQEARLRCSPMKGHSHVYWYRQLPEEGLKFMVYLQKENIIDESGMPKERFSAEFPKEGPSILRIQQVVRGDSAAYFCASSPAGTRFSGANVLTFGAGSRLTVL.

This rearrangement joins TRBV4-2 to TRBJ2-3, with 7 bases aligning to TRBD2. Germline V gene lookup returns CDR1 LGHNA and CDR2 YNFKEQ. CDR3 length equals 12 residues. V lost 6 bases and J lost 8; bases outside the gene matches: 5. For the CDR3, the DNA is TGTGCCAGCAGGGGAGGGCTTGGTACGCAGTATTTT. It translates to CASRGGLGTQYF.

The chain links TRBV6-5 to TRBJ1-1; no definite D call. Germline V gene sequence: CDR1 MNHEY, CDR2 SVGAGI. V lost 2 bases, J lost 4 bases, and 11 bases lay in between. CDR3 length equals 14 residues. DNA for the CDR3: TGTGCCAGCAGTTACACTAGGGTGAGCACTGAAGCTTTCTTT. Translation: CASSYTRVSTEAFF.

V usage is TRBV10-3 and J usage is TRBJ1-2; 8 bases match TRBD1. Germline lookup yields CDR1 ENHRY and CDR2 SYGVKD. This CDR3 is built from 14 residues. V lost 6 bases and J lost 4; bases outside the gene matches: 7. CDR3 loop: CAISSGGSGYGYTF. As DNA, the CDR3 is TGTGCCATCAGCTCAGGGGGCTCAGGCTATGGCTACACCTTC.

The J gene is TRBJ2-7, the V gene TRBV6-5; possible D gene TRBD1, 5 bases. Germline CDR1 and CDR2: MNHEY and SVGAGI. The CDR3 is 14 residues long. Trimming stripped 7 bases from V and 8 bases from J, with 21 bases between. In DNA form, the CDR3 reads TGTGCCAGCACCCCCCAAGGGGCGTCCCTCCAGCAGTACTTC. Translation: CASTPQGASLQQYF.

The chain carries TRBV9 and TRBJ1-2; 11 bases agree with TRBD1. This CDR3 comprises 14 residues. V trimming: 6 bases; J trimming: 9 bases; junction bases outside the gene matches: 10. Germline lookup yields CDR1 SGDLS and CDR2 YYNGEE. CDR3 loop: CASNTGQGEFRYTF. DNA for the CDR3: TGTGCCAGCAACACGGGACAGGGGGAATTTCGCTACACCTTC.

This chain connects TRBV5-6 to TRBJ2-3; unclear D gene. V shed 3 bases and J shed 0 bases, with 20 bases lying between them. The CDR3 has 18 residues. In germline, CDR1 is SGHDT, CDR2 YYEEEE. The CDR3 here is CASSSLTQAPQSTDTQYF. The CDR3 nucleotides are TGTGCCAGCAGCTCACTGACCCAGGCTCCACAAAGCACAGATACGCAGTATTTT.